This T cell receptor beta chain was sequenced during a study of tumor and adjacent non-tumor tissue in lung cancer. Looking at the study overall: The cohort had around eleven adenocarcinoma, 2 squamous cell and 1 small cell patients. Samples averaged around 4 million productive TCRbeta reads each.

General observations from the study: Top 100 clones took a larger repertoire share in normal lung.

This sample's RNA came from whole unsorted tissue. More than 3 cm separated this lung sample from the edge of the tumor. Donors were chemotherapy-naive, newly diagnosed lung cancer surgical patients in China, August–late 2014. Three rounds of nested PCR, following a modified ARM-PCR protocol, produced the TCRbeta library. A single record per CDR3 protein comes from TCRdb applying MiXCR to the multiplex PCR reads. The sample holds 100,000 or so distinct CDR3 sequences, roughly 78% seen once. Regarding this clonotype: Antigen unknown.

The TCR originated in a man in his sixties with small cell lung cancer. Sequenced sample: distant non-tumor lung tissue.

This CDR3 reads CSVGENTGANVLTF. CDR3 nucleotide sequence: TGCAGTGTCGGCGAAAACACTGGGGCCAACGTCCTGACTTTC. The chain recombines TRBV29-1 with TRBJ2-6; D remains ambiguous. Germline CDR1 reads SQVTM; CDR2 reads ANQGSEA. CDR3 length: 14 amino acids.